This T cell receptor (beta chain) came from a study of technical replicates of blood from a handful of donors. The repertoire was sequenced with immunoSEQ multiplex PCR; TCRdb's copy has only in-frame clones and lacks some. Of over 85,000 clones detected, about 96% appear once; the ten largest clones hold approximately 0.37%. The CDR3 loop spans 13 amino acids. Germline-derived CDR1 and CDR2 are MNHEY and SMNVEV (reference sequence). Unmatched junction bases numbered 0, after V lost 3 bases and J lost 6 bases. This clonotype was sampled from a human donor in good health. V usage is TRBV27 and J usage is TRBJ2-2; 8 bases align to TRBD2. The specimen was T cells isolated from PBMCs. In nucleotides, the CDR3 is TGTGCCAGCAGTTTCGGGAGGGCCGGGGAGCTGTTTTTT. This gives the protein CASSFGRAGELFF.